The 32 T cell receptor beta chains below all came from one sample that was sequenced in a study of spatial heterogeneity in lung cancer (dated by TCRdb to between 2017 and 2020). What these receptors recognize is not known. Findings and caveats that apply to the study as a whole: A correlation was observed between the number of expanded intratumoral alpha and beta TCRs and the tumor nonsynonymous mutation count.

Libraries were constructed by 5' RACE. TCRdb records NextSeq 500 as the sequencer. TCRdb applied fastp at Q25 and MiXCR to the public reads, then kept only in-frame beta chains. All rows with the same CDR3 protein become a single entry with the most common DNA and genes. Counted in this sample were around 4,800 distinct CDR3 sequences; roughly 9.1% of them appeared once. About 32% of the sample is in the top ten clones. Sample time point, as interpreted from the label and publication: sample taken at primary tumor resection. The sequencing here drew on lung tumor tissue, taken at surgery. These receptors were obtained from a male donor with early-stage non-small cell lung cancer.

Sample share makes this clonotype medium-sized. As DNA, the CDR3 is TGTGCCAGCAGCGGGCGGTTCAATCAGCCCCAGCATTTT. Residues: CASSGRFNQPQHF. The chain carries TRBV6-2 or TRBV6-3 and TRBJ1-5; D remains unclear. V lost 6 bases and J 3 bases, leaving 9 bases between the germline ends. The germline CDR1 and CDR2 sequences are MNHEY and SVGEGT. The CDR3 extends over 13 amino acids.

The rearrangement joins TRBV3-1 to TRBJ2-7, with TRBD2 matching 7 bases. Losses at the gene ends were 1 base for V and 4 bases for J; bases not matched to a gene: 7. CDR1 LGHDT and CDR2 YNNKEL come from the germline V gene (reference sequence). This CDR3 has 15 residues. The CDR3 DNA is TGTGCCAGCAGCCAAGGCGGACTAGTCAGTTACGAGCAGTACTTC. Its protein product is CASSQGGLVSYEQYF.

CDR3 in DNA: TGTGCCAGCAGCCCGGGACTAGCGGGGCCCTCGAGGAATGAGCAGTTCTTC. Translation: CASSPGLAGPSRNEQFF. This chain joins TRBV9 and TRBJ2-1, with TRBD2 matching over 13 bases. Germline V CDR1 and CDR2: SGDLS, YYNGEE. The CDR3 runs 17 residues. Germline trimming cut 4 bases from V and 7 bases from J; bases unmatched to any gene: 11.

This clonotype has a count of ten or more. This sequence joins TRBV7-9 and TRBJ2-3; D is possibly TRBD1 (5 bases). Trimming removed 4 bases from V and 2 bases from J, with 22 bases in between. This CDR3 is built from 18 residues. Germline V CDR1 and CDR2: SEHNR, FQNEAQ (reference sequence). CDR3 in DNA: TGTGCCAGCAGCTCACGCGATCAGGGCCCCCCTCACACAGATACGCAGTATTTT. This encodes CASSSRDQGPPHTDTQYF.

Ten or more counts support this clonotype. The CDR3 here is CAQGRMGEQYF. The CDR3 DNA follows: TGCGCTCAGGGTCGAATGGGTGAGCAGTACTTC. This rearrangement joins TRBV20-1 to TRBJ2-7, with D tentatively TRBD1 (5 bases). The CDR3 covers 11 residues. Germline V gene data show CDR1 as DFQATT and CDR2 as SNEGSKA (reference sequence).

This clonotype was found many times. The chain combines TRBV6-5 with TRBJ1-5; 8 bases are shared with TRBD1. J gave up 5 bases and V 6 bases, and 12 bases lay outside the gene matches. Germline V gives CDR1 MNHEY, CDR2 SVGAGI. CDR3 length: 16 residues. The CDR3 spells CASRKEGQALHQPQHF. The CDR3 DNA reads as TGTGCCAGCAGGAAAGAGGGACAGGCCCTGCATCAGCCCCAGCATTTT.

This clonotype was counted ten times or more. This sequence joins TRBV5-1 and TRBJ2-1; D uncertain. The germline CDR1 and CDR2 sequences are SGHRS and YFSETQ. V lost 0 bases, J lost 3 bases, and 1 base lay in between. The CDR3 is 12 amino acids. This chain's CDR3 is CASSLDYNEQFF. CDR3 nucleotides: TGCGCCAGCAGCTTGGACTACAATGAGCAGTTCTTC.

This clonotype was observed at least ten times. The chain links TRBV5-8 to TRBJ1-6; D is ambiguous. The CDR3 is 15 residues long. Germline CDR1 and CDR2: SGHTS and YDEGEE. The germline V and J ends were trimmed by 0 bases and 4 bases, with 8 bases remaining between them. CDR3 nucleotide sequence: TGTGCCAGCAGCTTGGCCCGAGGGTATAATTCACCCCTCCACTTT. Its translation: CASSLARGYNSPLHF. The full variable domain, its missing parts supplied by reference TRBV5-8 and TRBJ1-6, is EAGVTQSPTHLIKTRGQQATLRCSPISGHTSVYWYQQALGLGLQFLLWYDEGEERNRGNFPPRFSGRQFPNYSSELNVNALELEDSALYLCASSLARGYNSPLHFGNGTRLTVT.

Judged by abundance, this clonotype is medium-sized. V is TRBV12-3 or TRBV12-4 and J is TRBJ1-5; possibly TRBD1 for D (5 bases). Trimming cost V 1 base and J 4 bases, with 11 bases left between them. This CDR3 is built from 15 residues. CDR3 nucleotide sequence: TGTGCCAGCAGTTTAGGGTCAGGGCGGAATCAGCCCCAGCATTTT. Translated: CASSLGSGRNQPQHF.

This clonotype occurred many times. The chain is built from TRBV3-1 and TRBJ2-1; 12 nucleotides line up with TRBD2. The CDR3 has 17 residues. Germline CDR1 and CDR2: LGHDT and YNNKEL (reference sequence). Trimming at V came to 4 bases and at J to 4 bases, leaving 8 bases not matched to a gene. CDR3 in amino acids: CASSPPPGLAGYNEQFF. CDR3 coding DNA: TGTGCCAGCAGCCCCCCCCCGGGACTAGCGGGTTACAATGAGCAGTTCTTC.

This clonotype was seen ten or more times. The chain has TRBV4-1 and TRBJ1-2; no clear D. Germline V gene lookup returns CDR1 MGHRA and CDR2 YSYEKL. The CDR3 spans 13 residues. V lost 0 bases and J lost 8, with 10 bases in between. The DNA of the CDR3 is TGCGCCAGCAGCCAAGATTTAGGGCCCGGCTACACCTTC. Residues: CASSQDLGPGYTF.

Concerning this clonotype itself: Possible read error: a much larger clone is one base away. J is TRBJ1-1 and V is TRBV3-1; unclear D gene. The V end lost 1 base, the J end lost 5 bases, and 11 bases lay between the germline ends. The CDR3 is 14 amino acids. The germline V gene has CDR1 LGHDT and CDR2 YNNKEL (reference sequence). CDR3 sequence reads: CASSQAMDLTEAFF. The CDR3 DNA reads TGTGCCAGCAGCCAAGCTATGGATTTGACTGAAGCTTTCTTT.

Within the sample, this clonotype is large. This chain joins TRBV7-2 and TRBJ2-5, with 9 bases lining up with TRBD2. This CDR3 spans 16 amino acids. V shed 2 bases, J shed 4 bases, and the junction held 8 bases outside the gene matches. Germline V gene lookup returns CDR1 SGHTA and CDR2 FQGNSA. CDR3 coding DNA: TGTGCCAGCAGCTTACAGGGCGGGGGGGCCCGAGAGACCCAGTACTTC. Amino acid sequence: CASSLQGGGARETQYF.

This clonotype has a count of ten or more. V is TRBV9 and J is TRBJ2-1; 13 bases map to TRBD2. V gave up 3 bases and J gave up 2 bases; unmatched junction bases: 5. Germline V gene sequence: CDR1 SGDLS, CDR2 YYNGEE. CDR3 length: 17 amino acids. The chain's CDR3 is CASSGGTSGKAYNEQFF. DNA for the CDR3: TGTGCCAGCAGCGGGGGGACTAGCGGGAAAGCCTACAATGAGCAGTTCTTC.

Ten or more counts support this clonotype. The chain has TRBV4-1 and TRBJ2-1; 11 positions match TRBD2. J gave up 4 bases and V 4 bases, and 3 bases lay outside the gene matches. CDR1 and CDR2 (germline): MGHRA, YSYEKL. The CDR3 is 15 amino acids. The CDR3 region has the DNA TGCGCCAGCAGCCCGACTAGCGGGGAATACAATGAGCAGTTCTTC. Protein: CASSPTSGEYNEQFF.

This clonotype was observed many times. V gene TRBV7-2 combines with J gene TRBJ1-1, with D unclear. The CDR3 length is 13 residues. Germline CDR1 and CDR2: SGHTA and FQGNSA. V shed 5 bases and J shed 5 bases, with 12 bases lying between them. The CDR3 spells CASSQGPGTEAFF. CDR3 bases: TGTGCCAGCAGCCAAGGCCCGGGGACTGAAGCTTTCTTT.

By its share, this clonotype is large. This sequence joins TRBV20-1 and TRBJ2-1, with a weak D call TRBD1 (6 bases). The CDR3 runs 16 residues. Germline V gene data show CDR1 as DFQATT and CDR2 as SNEGSKA (reference sequence). The V gene lost 0 bases and the J gene lost 7 bases, with 19 bases spanning the gap. In nucleotides, the CDR3 is TGCAGTGCTAGAGACCCCCGGGGTTCAGGGGAGAATGAGCAGTTCTTC. This gives the protein CSARDPRGSGENEQFF.

This rearrangement joins TRBV4-3 to TRBJ2-5; TRBD1 agrees at 12 bases. The J segment lost 5 bases and the V segment lost 0 bases, leaving 4 bases of the junction unmatched. The germline V gene encodes CDR1 LGHNA and CDR2 YSLEER. The CDR3 sequence is 16 residues long. The CDR3 DNA reads TGCGCCAGCAGCCAAGATCGGGACAGGGGGCTTGAGACCCAGTACTTC. It translates to CASSQDRDRGLETQYF.

This clonotype was found many times. The chain is built from TRBV30 and TRBJ2-7, with D tentatively TRBD1 or TRBD2 (5 bases each). V lost 3 bases and J 6 bases, leaving 18 bases between the germline ends. CDR3 length: 14 residues. Germline CDR1 reads GTSNPN; CDR2 reads SVGIG (reference sequence). The chain's CDR3 is CAWRIPGTQPEQYF. For the CDR3, the DNA is TGTGCCTGGAGGATTCCCGGGACCCAGCCCGAGCAGTACTTC. Complete variable domain (other parts from reference TRBV30 and TRBJ2-7): SQTIHQWPATLVQPVGSPLSLECTVEGTSNPNLYWYRQAAGRGLQLLFYSVGIGQISSEVPQNLSASRPQDRQFILSSKKLLLSDSGFYLCAWRIPGTQPEQYFGPGTRLTVT.

This clonotype was observed at least ten times. The chain carries TRBV10-3 and TRBJ2-5; 7 bases are a match to TRBD1. J was trimmed by 1 base and V by 3 bases; bases with no gene match: 8. Germline CDR1 reads ENHRY; CDR2 reads SYGVKD. CDR3 length equals 16 residues. The CDR3 DNA sequence: TGTGCCATCAGTGAAGGCGAGGGGGCCCCCCAAGAGACCCAGTACTTC. Its protein product is CAISEGEGAPQETQYF.

This clonotype showed up many times. This chain joins TRBV5-1 and TRBJ2-1, with D unclear. The CDR3 is 13 residues long. V was pared by 6 bases and J by 5 bases, with 12 bases between. Germline values: CDR1 SGHRS, CDR2 YFSETQ. The CDR3 bases are TGCGCCAGCAACTTAGAGACGCACAATGAGCAGTTCTTC. Amino acids: CASNLETHNEQFF.

This clonotype came up many times. This chain uses TRBV5-6 with TRBJ1-6; 8 nucleotides match TRBD1. The CDR3 extends over 16 amino acids. The ends lost 0 bases at V and 8 bases at J; junction bases unmatched: 7. Germline CDR1 reads SGHDT; CDR2 reads YYEEEE. The CDR3, as DNA: TGTGCCAGCAGCTTGGACGCAGGGGGCCTCGATTCACCCCTCCACTTT. The encoded protein is CASSLDAGGLDSPLHF.

In regard to this clonotype: Just one base apart from a much larger clone, this may be a read error. The rearrangement uses TRBV6-6 and TRBJ1-1; 7 bases align to TRBD1. Germline lookup yields CDR1 MNHNY and CDR2 SVGAGI (reference sequence). This CDR3 is built from 14 residues. The CDR3 DNA is TGTACCAGCAGTAGACAGGGAATGAACACTGAAGCTTTCTTT. It specifies CTSSRQGMNTEAFF.

The chain links TRBV11-2 to TRBJ2-2, with D maybe TRBD2 (5 bases). The V end was cut by 5 bases, the J end by 4 bases, with 8 bases between. Germline CDR1 reads SGHAT; CDR2 reads FQNNGV. The CDR3 totals 13 residues. The DNA of the CDR3 is TGTGCCAGCAGCCTCGGGGTCACCGGGGAGCTGTTTTTT. Protein sequence: CASSLGVTGELFF.

The table lists this clonotype with a few counts. The genes are TRBV7-6 and TRBJ1-5; a weak D match, TRBD1 (5 bases). The CDR3 spans 17 residues. Germline V gene sequence: CDR1 SGHVS, CDR2 FNYEAQ. The V and J ends lost 1 base and 1 base respectively, with 14 bases between them. Here the CDR3 reads CASSLDPGGLSNQPQHF. Written as DNA, the CDR3 is TGTGCCAGCAGCTTAGATCCCGGGGGTTTGAGCAATCAGCCCCAGCATTTT.

This clonotype is categorized as medium-sized. The rearrangement links TRBV7-9 to TRBJ2-1; 10 bases match TRBD1. The CDR3 runs to 14 residues. Germline CDR1 reads SEHNR; CDR2 reads FQNEAQ (reference sequence). V lost 5 bases to trimming and J lost 8 bases; unmatched junction nucleotides: 6. The CDR3 region has the DNA TGTGCCAGCAGCCCACGGACAGGGGGGTATGAGCAGTTCTTC. Amino acid sequence: CASSPRTGGYEQFF. Complete variable domain (other parts from reference TRBV7-9 and TRBJ2-1): DTGVSQNPRHKITKRGQNVTFRCDPISEHNRLYWYRQTLGQGPEFLTYFQNEAQLEKSRLLSDRFSAERPKGSFSTLEIQRTEQGDSAMYLCASSPRTGGYEQFFGPGTRLTVL.

This clonotype was counted many times. The V gene is TRBV4-1, the J gene TRBJ2-1, with 10 bases identical to TRBD2. V gave up 4 bases and J gave up 0 bases; unmatched junction bases: 3. Germline V lookup: CDR1 MGHRA, CDR2 YSYEKL. This CDR3 has 16 amino acids. In DNA, the CDR3 is TGCGCCAGCAGCCGAAGCGGGGGGGCCTCCTACAATGAGCAGTTCTTC. It specifies CASSRSGGASYNEQFF.

This clonotype is medium-sized in the sample. The rearrangement links TRBV4-2 to TRBJ1-2; the match to TRBD1 covers 10 bases. Germline trimming cut 3 bases from V and 0 bases from J; bases unmatched to any gene: 7. The CDR3 is 17 residues long. Per germline, CDR1 LGHNA and CDR2 YNFKEQ. The CDR3 sequence is CASSHTTGGPSNYGYTF. The DNA for the CDR3 is TGTGCCAGCAGCCACACGACAGGGGGCCCTTCTAACTATGGCTACACCTTC.

By its share, this clonotype is medium-sized. The gene calls are TRBV5-5 and TRBJ1-6; D uncertain. In germline, CDR1 is SGHKS, CDR2 YYEKEE (reference sequence). The CDR3 is 15 residues long. V was shortened by 0 bases and J by 7 bases, with 11 bases between the two germline ends. Here the CDR3 DNA reads TGTGCCAGCAGCTTGGGAGGACGTCCCAATTCACCCCTCCACTTT. Its protein is CASSLGGRPNSPLHF.

The V gene is TRBV30, the J gene TRBJ1-2; 9 bases line up with TRBD1. The V gene's germline CDR1 is GTSNPN and CDR2 SVGIG (reference sequence). The CDR3 covers 13 residues. With V trimmed by 4 bases and J by 1 base, 1 base remained unmatched. The CDR3 DNA reads as TGTGCCTGGAAGGACAGGGGTAACTATGGCTACACCTTC. It yields the protein CAWKDRGNYGYTF.

This clonotype has at least ten counts. This chain connects TRBV10-3 to TRBJ2-7; 9 bases line up with TRBD2. Germline V gives CDR1 ENHRY, CDR2 SYGVKD. V lost 0 bases to trimming and J lost 2 bases; unmatched junction nucleotides: 5. The CDR3 is 16 amino acids. CDR3 in DNA: TGTGCCATCAGTGAGTCGATCGGCGGGAGGGCCTACGAGCAGTACTTC. Protein product: CAISESIGGRAYEQYF.

This clonotype is medium-sized. This chain links TRBV18 with TRBJ1-5; a weak D match, TRBD1 (5 bases). This CDR3 contains 15 residues. The V and J ends lost 6 bases and 0 bases respectively, with 12 bases between them. The germline V gene has CDR1 KGHSH and CDR2 LQKENI. This chain's CDR3 is CASSSRGVSNQPQHF. CDR3 in DNA: TGTGCCAGCTCCTCCCGGGGGGTTAGCAATCAGCCCCAGCATTTT.